Listed here is a single T cell receptor beta chain. Its matching antigen is unknown. The data were taken from a study of cytomegalovirus exposure and HLA in healthy donors. Study-level points and caveats: Analysis was carried out at a later point, and it linked a missense DCLRE1C variant to TCR beta V- and J-gene trimming. The authors considered a cluster of highly shared sequence variants likely to be a sequencing artifact.

Amplification used 60 Vbeta primers and 13 Jbeta primers. Sequencing was performed with immunoSEQ multiplex PCR; in TCRdb, only in-frame clones are kept and a portion is missing. The sample contains around 190,000 clones, 70% to 90% of which appear only once. Each donor was healthy, and each was a bone marrow donor. The receptor comes from a woman aged 25 to 39 in good health and CMV-seronegative. The sequenced sample was PBMCs.

The CDR3 DNA reads as TGTGCCAGCAGCTTAGGTAGCGGGGGAGAGCAGTACTTC. Its translation is CASSLGSGGEQYF. The chain couples TRBV13 to TRBJ2-7, with 9 bases fitting TRBD2. Germline CDR1 and CDR2: PRHDT and FYEKMQ (reference sequence). V shed 0 bases and J 7 bases; nucleotides not matched to a gene: 1. This CDR3 is 13 amino acids long.